This entry describes one T cell receptor beta chain. The sample belongs to a study of blood T cell repertoires in COVID-19. Study at large: Samples of COVID-19 (acute and convalescent) were obtained from the United States, Italy and Spain.

Method: immunoSEQ multiplex PCR; TCRdb's copy keeps in-frame clones and lacks some. This table has about 99,000 clones, 70% to 90% appearing once. Seattle-derived patients entered the study during active infection and were followed longitudinally. Germline loops: CDR1 SQVTM, CDR2 ANQGSEA. This CDR3 is 12 amino acids long. V was pared by 7 bases and J by 0 bases, with 9 bases between. The sequence came from a man aged 45-65 years with COVID-19, enrolled during active disease. Sequencing was done on a sample of peripheral blood. This sequence joins TRBV29-1 and TRBJ1-1, with a weak D call TRBD1 (5 bases). CDR3 nucleotide sequence: TGCAGCGCCGCACAGGTGAACACTGAAGCTTTCTTT. As protein: CSAAQVNTEAFF.